This passage covers 28 T cell receptor beta chains from one sample sequenced in a study of T-cell reconstitution after alpha-beta-depleted transplantation in children. Researchers prepared the TCRbeta library using unique molecular identifiers, the study reports. MiXCR was run by TCRdb on the PCR reads, yielding one entry per CDR3 protein. The sample lists around 670,000 distinct CDR3 sequences, 13% seen once, with about 0.77% in the top ten. The sample consisted of PBMCs, taken before TCRalphabeta/CD19-depleted stem cell transplant. The receptor source for this set is a girl aged 2 to 9 with congenital amegakaryocytic thrombocytopenia, due to receive a stem cell transplant.

V usage is TRBV5-1 and J usage is TRBJ2-2, with TRBD2 matching over 9 bases. Germline assignment: CDR1 SGHRS and CDR2 YFSETQ. The ends lost 4 bases at V and 4 bases at J; junction bases unmatched: 2. The CDR3 runs 14 residues. The CDR3 nucleotides read TGCGCCAGCAGCGGGACTAGCATCACCGGGGAGCTGTTTTTT. It codes for CASSGTSITGELFF.

This clonotype has ten or more counts. The chain carries TRBV29-1 and TRBJ2-2; D is perhaps TRBD1 (6 bases). The CDR3 is made up of 14 amino acids. Trimming took 4 bases from V and 1 from J, leaving 10 bases between them. Germline values: CDR1 SQVTM, CDR2 ANQGSEA. For the CDR3, the DNA is TGCAGCGTTGCAGGGGTTGAGAACACCGGGGAGCTGTTTTTT. It codes for CSVAGVENTGELFF.

The chain combines TRBV7-3 with TRBJ2-5; 16 positions match TRBD2. V shed 1 base, J shed 3 bases, and the junction held 2 bases outside the gene matches. The CDR3 has 17 amino acids. The germline CDR1 and CDR2 sequences are SGHTA and FQGTGA. This CDR3 reads CASSLMGLAGGKETQYF. The CDR3, as DNA: TGTGCCAGCAGCTTAATGGGACTAGCGGGAGGGAAAGAGACCCAGTACTTC.

The table lists this clonotype with many counts. The chain carries TRBV7-9 and TRBJ2-7; TRBD1 aligns across 9 bases. CDR3 length: 15 residues. The V and J ends lost 4 bases and 5 bases, in that order; junction bases with no gene match: 9. Germline V lookup: CDR1 SEHNR, CDR2 FQNEAQ (reference sequence). This CDR3 reads CASSSPWTGANEQYF. CDR3 coding DNA: TGTGCCAGCAGCTCACCCTGGACAGGGGCTAACGAGCAGTACTTC.

This clonotype was seen repeatedly, ten times or more. The genes are TRBV7-2 and TRBJ1-2; 11 nucleotides agree with TRBD1. After removal of 1 base from V and 3 bases from J, the junction contained 7 bases not matched to a gene. This CDR3 has 17 amino acids. Germline V gives CDR1 SGHTA, CDR2 FQGNSA. The CDR3, as DNA: TGTGCCAGCAGCTTAGGTGCAGGACAGGGGGCGGACTATGGCTACACCTTC. Residues: CASSLGAGQGADYGYTF.

There are many counts of this clonotype. This chain connects TRBV5-1 to TRBJ2-7, with D unresolved. Germline V gene data show CDR1 as SGHRS and CDR2 as YFSETQ. The CDR3 has 14 amino acids. Trimming removed 0 bases at V and 3 bases at J, with 10 bases between. CDR3 DNA sequence: TGCGCCAGCAGCTTGGAGGGCCTGGACTACGAGCAGTACTTC. Translating it yields CASSLEGLDYEQYF.

This clonotype was picked up many times. The chain joins TRBV5-1 to TRBJ1-3; no clear D gene. Germline V gene lookup returns CDR1 SGHRS and CDR2 YFSETQ. V was trimmed by 4 bases and J by 4 bases, leaving 9 bases between them. The CDR3 is 13 amino acids. The CDR3 sequence is CASSTLAGNTIYF. The CDR3 DNA is TGCGCCAGCAGCACCTTAGCAGGAAACACCATATATTTT.

This clonotype was seen ten or more times. V usage is TRBV29-1 and J usage is TRBJ2-1; D remains ambiguous. CDR3 length: 13 residues. CDR1 SQVTM and CDR2 ANQGSEA come from the germline V gene. With 5 bases removed from V and 0 bases from J, the gap between germline ends came to 8 bases. CDR3 loop: CSVTASSYNEQFF. The CDR3 coding sequence is TGCAGCGTTACAGCTAGCTCCTACAATGAGCAGTTCTTC.

This clonotype was counted a few times. The J gene is TRBJ2-5, the V gene TRBV10-3, with D unclear. CDR1 is ENHRY, CDR2 SYGVKD, per germline. This CDR3 contains 12 residues. Trimming left V 0 bases short and J 4 bases short, with 3 bases between. CDR3 loop: CAISESVETQYF. Written as DNA, the CDR3 is TGTGCCATCAGTGAGTCGGTAGAGACCCAGTACTTC.

This clonotype has ten or more counts. This rearrangement joins TRBV10-3 to TRBJ2-2, with 10 bases identical to TRBD1. V gave up 0 bases and J gave up 5 bases; unmatched junction bases: 15. The CDR3 is 20 amino acids. CDR1 is ENHRY and CDR2 is SYGVKD in the germline V gene. CDR3 region: CAISESLGTGAHLATGELFF. In nucleotides, the CDR3 is TGTGCCATCAGTGAGTCGTTGGGGACAGGGGCTCATCTAGCGACCGGGGAGCTGTTTTTT.

The J gene is TRBJ2-3, the V gene TRBV19; 9 bases align to TRBD2. V shed 2 bases and J 2 bases; nucleotides not matched to a gene: 2. Looked up from germline, CDR1 is LNHDA and CDR2 is SQIVND (reference sequence). This CDR3 comprises 15 residues. CDR3 nucleotide sequence: TGTGCCAGTAGTATACTAGCGGGAATCACAGATACGCAGTATTTT. Translated, it gives CASSILAGITDTQYF.

This clonotype was observed many times. The V call is TRBV7-6, the J call TRBJ2-1; weak D call: TRBD2 (6 bases). Germline CDR1 and CDR2: SGHVS and FNYEAQ. CDR3 size: 15 residues. Trimming removed 5 bases from V and 0 bases from J, with 11 bases in between. CDR3 coding DNA: TGTGCCAGCAGCCACCTAGCGAGCTCCTACAATGAGCAGTTCTTC. It is translated as CASSHLASSYNEQFF.

This clonotype showed up many times. This rearrangement joins TRBV29-1 to TRBJ2-2; 7 bases align to TRBD1. The germline gives CDR1 SQVTM, CDR2 ANQGSEA. CDR3 size: 13 residues. With V trimmed by 4 bases and J by 7 bases, 6 bases remained unmatched. This CDR3 reads CSVVQGSLGELFF. CDR3 nucleotide sequence: TGCAGCGTTGTACAGGGGTCTCTCGGGGAGCTGTTTTTT.

This clonotype was counted ten times or more. CDR3 bases: TGTGCCAGCAGCTTGGTAGGGGCCACCTACGAGCAGTACTTC. This codes for CASSLVGATYEQYF. This chain links TRBV5-6 with TRBJ2-7, with a possible D match to TRBD1 (5 bases). The germline V gene encodes CDR1 SGHDT and CDR2 YYEEEE. The V end was cut by 0 bases, the J end by 2 bases, with 9 bases between. CDR3 length equals 14 residues. Full variable domain (rest looked up from reference TRBV5-6 and TRBJ2-7): DAGVTQSPTHLIKTRGQQVTLRCSPKSGHDTVSWYQQALGQGPQFIFQYYEEEERQRGNFPDRFSGHQFPNYSSELNVNALLLGDSALYLCASSLVGATYEQYFGPGTRLTVT.

The V call is TRBV15, the J call TRBJ1-3; 7 bases fit TRBD1. Trimming took 3 bases from V and 2 from J; bases not matched to a gene: 7. Per germline, CDR1 LNHNV and CDR2 YYDKDF (reference sequence). There are 16 residues in the CDR3. The CDR3 DNA reads TGTGCCACCAGCAGGGTACAGGGGTACCCTGGAAACACCATATATTTT. Amino acids: CATSRVQGYPGNTIYF. Full variable domain (missing parts from reference TRBV15 and TRBJ1-3): DAMVIQNPRYQVTQFGKPVTLSCSQTLNHNVMYWYQQKSSQAPKLLFHYYDKDFNNEADTPDNFQSRRPNTSFCFLDIRSPGLGDTAMYLCATSRVQGYPGNTIYFGEGSWLTVV.

There are a few counts of this clonotype. This chain joins TRBV12-3 or TRBV12-4 and TRBJ2-4; 7 nucleotides agree with TRBD1. The junction had 6 bases not matched to a gene; V was cut back by 5 bases and J by 2 bases. The CDR3 has 15 residues. The CDR3 nucleotides are TGTGCCAGCAGTCCCAGGGGGTATACCAAAAACATTCAGTACTTC. Translation: CASSPRGYTKNIQYF.

This clonotype was recorded at least ten times. This chain connects TRBV6-6 to TRBJ2-3; no definite D call. This CDR3 spans 13 amino acids. CDR1 and CDR2 from the germline V gene are MNHNY and SVGAGI (reference sequence). V lost 4 bases and J lost 4, with 9 bases in between. The CDR3 sequence is CASSSLGADTQYF. The DNA for the CDR3 is TGTGCCAGCAGTTCTCTCGGCGCAGATACGCAGTATTTT.

This clonotype was observed at least ten times. J is TRBJ2-3 and V is TRBV5-1; no definite D call. CDR1 is SGHRS, CDR2 YFSETQ, per germline. This CDR3 is 15 amino acids long. Trimming pared 0 bases from V and 2 bases from J, leaving 10 bases between. The CDR3 nucleotides are TGCGCCAGCAGCTTGGGGGGTCCTGCCACAGATACGCAGTATTTT. Its translation: CASSLGGPATDTQYF. The full variable domain, completed using reference TRBV5-1 and TRBJ2-3, is KAGVTQTPRYLIKTRGQQVTLSCSPISGHRSVSWYQQTPGQGLQFLFEYFSETQRNKGNFPGRFSGRQFSNSRSEMNVSTLELGDSALYLCASSLGGPATDTQYFGPGTRLTVL.

This clonotype was seen only a few times. The CDR3 sequence is CASSHRPENTEAFF. The CDR3 DNA reads TGTGCCAGCAGCCACCGACCGGAGAACACTGAAGCTTTCTTT. This chain links TRBV7-9 with TRBJ1-1; D gene uncertain. This CDR3 region has 14 residues. Per germline, CDR1 SEHNR and CDR2 FQNEAQ (reference sequence). Trimming removed 5 bases at V and 1 base at J, with 11 bases between.

The chain couples TRBV28 to TRBJ1-5, with 7 bases fitting TRBD1. CDR1 MDHEN and CDR2 SYDVKM come from the germline V gene. CDR3 size: 15 residues. The ends lost 2 bases at V and 2 bases at J; junction bases unmatched: 3. CDR3 sequence (DNA): TGTGCCAGCAGTTTACAGGGGGGACGCAATCAGCCCCAGCATTTT. It is translated as CASSLQGGRNQPQHF.

This clonotype was detected many times. The chain uses TRBV27 and TRBJ2-1; weak D call: TRBD2 (5 bases). CDR1 is MNHEY, CDR2 SMNVEV, per germline (reference sequence). The CDR3 length is 14 residues. V was shortened by 7 bases and J by 4 bases, with 14 bases between the two germline ends. CDR3 DNA sequence: TGTGCCAGCATGGTGGATAGCGCGTACAATGAGCAGTTCTTC. As protein: CASMVDSAYNEQFF.

This clonotype was counted at least ten times. This sequence joins TRBV20-1 and TRBJ2-1; 11 positions agree with TRBD2. The CDR3 sequence is 15 residues long. Per the germline V gene, CDR1 is DFQATT and CDR2 is SNEGSKA (reference sequence). Unmatched junction bases numbered 5, after V lost 0 bases and J lost 7 bases. The CDR3 is CSAREGSGRGNEQFF. DNA for the CDR3: TGCAGTGCTAGAGAGGGTAGCGGGAGGGGGAATGAGCAGTTCTTC.

This clonotype occurred many times. The chain links TRBV20-1 to TRBJ1-5; 7 bases fit TRBD1. Trimming at V came to 3 bases and at J to 0 bases, leaving 11 bases not matched to a gene. Germline CDR1 and CDR2: DFQATT and SNEGSKA (reference sequence). The CDR3 is 17 amino acids. In DNA form, the CDR3 reads TGCAGTGCTAGTCCAGGGGGAGTTTTAATTAGCAATCAGCCCCAGCATTTT. Translating it yields CSASPGGVLISNQPQHF.

The sample holds many counts of this clonotype. The V and J genes are TRBV12-3 or TRBV12-4 and TRBJ1-1; D not certain. The CDR3 extends over 13 amino acids. V lost 3 bases to trimming and J lost 5 bases, with 10 bases between them. The CDR3 loop is CASSFMLRTEAFF. CDR3 coding DNA: TGTGCCAGCAGTTTTATGCTCCGGACTGAAGCTTTCTTT.

This clonotype was recorded many times. The chain recombines TRBV20-1 with TRBJ2-4; D ambiguous. The CDR3 runs to 13 residues. Germline-derived CDR1 and CDR2 are DFQATT and SNEGSKA (reference sequence). Trimming took 7 bases from V and 1 from J, leaving 11 bases between them. The CDR3 sequence is CSVFWYAKNIQYF. In DNA form, the CDR3 reads TGCAGTGTCTTCTGGTACGCCAAAAACATTCAGTACTTC.

This clonotype has just a few counts. V and J are TRBV20-1 and TRBJ2-6; TRBD1 or TRBD2 may be the D gene (5 bases each). There are 15 residues in the CDR3. Germline assignment: CDR1 DFQATT and CDR2 SNEGSKA (reference sequence). The ends were cut back, 6 bases at V and 0 bases at J, with 12 bases in the middle. The CDR3 region has the DNA TGCAGTGCCTCGTCGAGGGGCTCTGGGGCCAACGTCCTGACTTTC. Translated: CSASSRGSGANVLTF.

On this clonotype: It may be a read error: a sequence one base away is much more abundant. The rearrangement joins TRBV20-1 to TRBJ2-7, with TRBD2 matching over 7 bases. V trimming: 5 bases; J trimming: 0 bases; junction bases outside the gene matches: 1. This CDR3 contains 12 residues. Germline assignment: CDR1 DFQATT and CDR2 SNEGSKA (reference sequence). The chain's CDR3 is CSACGSSYEQYF. CDR3 nucleotides: TGCAGTGCTTGCGGGAGCTCCTACGAGCAGTACTTC.

This clonotype was picked up many times. This chain links TRBV4-2 with TRBJ1-5, with no clear D. This CDR3 contains 15 residues. Germline CDR1 LGHNA, CDR2 YNFKEQ. V shed 0 bases and J shed 6 bases, with 12 bases lying between them. The CDR3 nucleotides are TGTGCCAGCAGCCAAGAGGGTCCTAGAGGTCAGCCCCAGCATTTT. Its translation is CASSQEGPRGQPQHF.